The T cell receptor beta chain under discussion was sequenced for a study of response to subunit inactivated influenza vaccine. MiXCR, applied by TCRdb to the RT-PCR reads, yields one record per CDR3 protein. Found here are more than 450,000 distinct CDR3 sequences, around 11% of them singletons; the top ten hold 9.5% to 12%. Germline lookup yields CDR1 SEHNR and CDR2 FQNEAQ (reference sequence). V lost 4 bases and J 5 bases, leaving 14 bases between the germline ends. This CDR3 comprises 14 residues. The sample was also linked to a second study, of T cells expressing NK-cell markers. That report adds: Scientists made TCR beta cDNA using 5'RACE template switching with UMIs.

Sequenced here: PBMCs from blood, sampled on the day of vaccination. The clonotype was recovered from a man aged 45-65 years who received an inactivated influenza vaccine. This sequence joins TRBV7-9 and TRBJ2-5; D not resolved. The CDR3 reads CASSSLSDLETQYF. In DNA, the CDR3 is TGTGCCAGCAGCTCCCTGTCGGATTTGGAGACCCAGTACTTC. The whole variable domain, remainder taken from reference TRBV7-9 and TRBJ2-5, is DTGVSQNPRHKITKRGQNVTFRCDPISEHNRLYWYRQTLGQGPEFLTYFQNEAQLEKSRLLSDRFSAERPKGSFSTLEIQRTEQGDSAMYLCASSSLSDLETQYFGPGTRLLVL.